Listed below are T cell receptor beta chains from one sample, sequenced in a study of T-cell reconstitution after alpha-beta-depleted transplantation in children. TCRdb independently ran MiXCR on the PCR reads; one entry per CDR3 protein. The profile shows more than 500,000 distinct CDR3 sequences, approximately 10% of them singletons. The sample in question was PBMCs, mostly from graft donor cells, obtained 180 days after TCRalphabeta/CD19-depleted stem cell transplant. The receptors here all came from a female patient aged 2-9 years who had a stem cell transplant for aplastic anemia, so the T cells may come from the graft donor. Both conserved end residues are part of each CDR3. The D gene is left open where the match is weak. Clone size is shown for a subset of rows, as once, few, many or a class of expanded clone.

D gene,J gene,V gene,clone size,CDR3 protein,CDR3 DNA
NA,TRBJ1-4,TRBV5-6,NA,CASSLEVLGATNEKLFF,TGTGCCAGCAGCTTGGAGGTGCTCGGTGCAACTAATGAAAAACTGTTTTTT
TRBD1,TRBJ1-1,TRBV29-1,NA,CSVAGGGQGLNTEAFF,TGCAGCGTTGCCGGGGGGGGACAGGGATTGAACACTGAAGCTTTCTTT
NA,TRBJ1-5,TRBV20-1,NA,CSANPTTGFNQPQHF,TGCAGTGCCAATCCAACTACAGGATTCAATCAGCCCCAGCATTTT
NA,TRBJ1-1,TRBV6-5,NA,CASSYSVGVLTEAFF,TGTGCCAGCAGTTACTCGGTTGGTGTCCTCACTGAAGCTTTCTTT
NA,TRBJ2-1,TRBV20-1,NA,CSAVRFPSAAYYNEQFF,TGCAGTGCCGTAAGATTTCCCTCGGCCGCCTACTACAATGAGCAGTTCTTC
NA,TRBJ2-7,TRBV28,NA,CASSLRGLRAYEQYF,TGTGCCAGCAGCCTCAGGGGATTAAGGGCCTACGAGCAGTACTTC
TRBD1,TRBJ1-5,TRBV19,NA,CASSIGTGGRIQPRQPQHF,TGTGCCAGTAGTATCGGGACAGGGGGGAGGATCCAACCAAGGCAGCCCCAGCATTTT
NA,TRBJ1-3,TRBV27,NA,CASSLKGPANSGNTIYF,TGTGCCAGCAGTTTAAAAGGTCCGGCGAACTCTGGAAACACCATATATTTT
TRBD1,TRBJ1-2,TRBV7-9,NA,CASSQQGTAMSREGYTF,TGTGCCAGCAGCCAACAGGGGACGGCGATGTCCCGGGAAGGCTACACCTTC
TRBD1,TRBJ2-2,TRBV11-2,few,CASSEARPDRGFTGELFF,TGTGCCAGCAGCGAGGCGAGGCCCGACAGGGGTTTCACCGGGGAGCTGTTTTTT
TRBD2,TRBJ2-1,TRBV7-8,few,CASSLIGGVNEQFF,TGTGCCAGCAGCTTAATCGGGGGGGTGAATGAGCAGTTCTTC
NA,TRBJ2-3,TRBV5-1,many,CASSGTTGTDTQYF,TGCGCCAGCAGCGGAACCACGGGAACAGATACGCAGTATTTT
TRBD1,TRBJ2-5,TRBV7-2,NA,CASSPSRGRETQYF,TGTGCCAGCAGCCCCTCCAGGGGGCGAGAGACCCAGTACTTC
TRBD1,TRBJ1-2,TRBV18,NA,CASSQRQGMDGYTF,TGTGCCAGCTCCCAGAGACAGGGAATGGATGGCTACACCTTC
NA,TRBJ2-7,TRBV4-3,few,CASSQDVVSRRKYF,TGCGCCAGCAGCCAAGATGTGGTAAGCCGGCGAAAGTACTTC
NA,TRBJ1-1,TRBV5-1,few,CASSLMLARQSNTEAFF,TGCGCCAGCAGCTTGATGCTGGCAAGGCAATCCAACACTGAAGCTTTCTTT
NA,TRBJ1-5,TRBV20-1,NA,CSANPGHLINQPQHF,TGCAGTGCTAACCCGGGACACCTTATCAATCAGCCCCAGCATTTT
NA,TRBJ1-5,TRBV7-9,few,CASSWGIDNQPQHF,TGTGCCAGCAGCTGGGGAATTGACAATCAGCCCCAGCATTTT
NA,TRBJ1-4,TRBV7-9,NA,CASSPPDRGGEEKLFF,TGTGCCAGCAGCCCCCCGGATAGGGGAGGAGAAGAAAAACTGTTTTTT
NA,TRBJ2-1,TRBV28,few,CASSFDRPTYNEQFF,TGTGCCAGCAGCTTTGACAGGCCCACCTACAATGAGCAGTTCTTC
NA,TRBJ2-7,TRBV27,NA,CASRAKGGGRFNYEQYF,TGTGCCAGCAGAGCTAAAGGTGGCGGACGGTTCAACTACGAGCAGTACTTC
NA,TRBJ2-3,TRBV7-3,few,CASSMSGGLADTQYF,TGTGCCAGCAGCATGAGCGGCGGCTTGGCAGATACGCAGTATTTT
TRBD1,TRBJ2-1,TRBV5-1,many,CASSDWDRRYNEQFF,TGCGCCAGCAGCGATTGGGACAGGCGTTACAATGAGCAGTTCTTC
TRBD2,TRBJ2-7,TRBV20-1,few,CSARTSASYEQYF,TGCAGTGCTCGTACTAGCGCCAGCTACGAGCAGTACTTC
NA,TRBJ2-5,TRBV7-9,once,CASSFTPQETQYF,TGTGCCAGCAGCTTCACGCCCCAAGAGACCCAGTACTTC